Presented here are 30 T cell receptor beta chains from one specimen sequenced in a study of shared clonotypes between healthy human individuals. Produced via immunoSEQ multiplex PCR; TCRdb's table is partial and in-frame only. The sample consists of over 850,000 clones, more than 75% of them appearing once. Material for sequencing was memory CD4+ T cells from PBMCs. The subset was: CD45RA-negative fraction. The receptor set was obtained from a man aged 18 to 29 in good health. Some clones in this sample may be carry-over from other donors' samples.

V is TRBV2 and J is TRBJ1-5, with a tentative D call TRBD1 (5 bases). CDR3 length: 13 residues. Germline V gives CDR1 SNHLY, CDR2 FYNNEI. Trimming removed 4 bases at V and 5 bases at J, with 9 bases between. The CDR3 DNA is TGTGCCAGCAGTGGGGGGGAGTATCAGCCCCAGCATTTT. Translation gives CASSGGEYQPQHF.

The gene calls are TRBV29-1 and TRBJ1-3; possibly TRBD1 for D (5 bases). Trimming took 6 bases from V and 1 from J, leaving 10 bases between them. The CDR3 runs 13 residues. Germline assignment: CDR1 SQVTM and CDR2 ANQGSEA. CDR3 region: CSVWEGSGNTIYF. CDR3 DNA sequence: TGCAGCGTCTGGGAGGGGTCTGGAAACACCATATATTTT.

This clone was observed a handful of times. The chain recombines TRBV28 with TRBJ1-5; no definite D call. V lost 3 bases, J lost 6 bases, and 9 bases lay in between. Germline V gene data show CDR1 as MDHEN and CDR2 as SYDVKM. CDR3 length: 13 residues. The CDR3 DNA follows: TGTGCCAGCAGTTTGCAGTCAGGTCAGCCCCAGCATTTT. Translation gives CASSLQSGQPQHF.

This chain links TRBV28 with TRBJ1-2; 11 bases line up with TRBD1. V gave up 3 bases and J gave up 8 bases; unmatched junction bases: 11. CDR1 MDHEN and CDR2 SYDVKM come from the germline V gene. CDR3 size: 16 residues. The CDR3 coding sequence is TGTGCCAGCAGTTTCCTACCGGGACAGGGGGTAGAGGGCTACACCTTC. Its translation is CASSFLPGQGVEGYTF.

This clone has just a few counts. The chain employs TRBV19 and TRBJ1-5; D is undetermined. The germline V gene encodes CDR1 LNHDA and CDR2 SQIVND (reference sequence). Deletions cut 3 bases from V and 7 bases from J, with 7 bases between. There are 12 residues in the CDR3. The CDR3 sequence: CASSMGGQPQHF. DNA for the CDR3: TGTGCCAGTAGTATGGGCGGGCAGCCCCAGCATTTT.

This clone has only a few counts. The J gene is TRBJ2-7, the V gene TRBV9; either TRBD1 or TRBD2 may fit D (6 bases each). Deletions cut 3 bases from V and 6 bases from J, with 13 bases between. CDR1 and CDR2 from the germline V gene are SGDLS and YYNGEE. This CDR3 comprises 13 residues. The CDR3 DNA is TGTGCCAGCAGCGACAGGGTGGAGGGCGAGCAGTACTTC. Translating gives CASSDRVEGEQYF.

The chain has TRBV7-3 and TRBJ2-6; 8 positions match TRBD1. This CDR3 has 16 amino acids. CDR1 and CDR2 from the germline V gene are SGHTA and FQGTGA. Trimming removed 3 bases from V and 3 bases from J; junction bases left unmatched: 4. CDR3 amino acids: CASSLGTGSGANVLTF. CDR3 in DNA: TGTGCCAGCAGCTTGGGGACAGGTAGTGGGGCCAACGTCCTGACTTTC.

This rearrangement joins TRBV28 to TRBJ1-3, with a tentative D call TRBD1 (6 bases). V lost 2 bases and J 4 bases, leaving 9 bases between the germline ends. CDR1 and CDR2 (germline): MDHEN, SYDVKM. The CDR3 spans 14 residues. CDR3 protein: CASSLGGRGNTIYF. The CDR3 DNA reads TGTGCCAGCAGTTTAGGGGGGCGCGGAAACACCATATATTTT.

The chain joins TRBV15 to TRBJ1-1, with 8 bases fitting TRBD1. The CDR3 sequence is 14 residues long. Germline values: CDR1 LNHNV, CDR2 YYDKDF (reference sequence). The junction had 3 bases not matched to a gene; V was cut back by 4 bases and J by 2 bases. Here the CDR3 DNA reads TGTGCCACCAGCAAGGGACAGGTTAACACTGAAGCTTTCTTT. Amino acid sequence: CATSKGQVNTEAFF.

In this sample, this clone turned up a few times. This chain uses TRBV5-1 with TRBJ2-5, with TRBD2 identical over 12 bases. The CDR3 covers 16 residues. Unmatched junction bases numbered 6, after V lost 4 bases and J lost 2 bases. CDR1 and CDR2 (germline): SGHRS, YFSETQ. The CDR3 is CASSEASGRAQETQYF. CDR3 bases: TGCGCCAGCAGCGAAGCTAGCGGGAGGGCTCAAGAGACCCAGTACTTC.

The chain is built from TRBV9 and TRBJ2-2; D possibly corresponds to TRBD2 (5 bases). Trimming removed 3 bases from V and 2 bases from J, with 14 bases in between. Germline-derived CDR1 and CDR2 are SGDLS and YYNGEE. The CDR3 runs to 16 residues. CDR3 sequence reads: CASSALSGTNTGELFF. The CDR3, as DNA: TGTGCCAGCAGCGCCCTCAGCGGAACTAACACCGGGGAGCTGTTTTTT.

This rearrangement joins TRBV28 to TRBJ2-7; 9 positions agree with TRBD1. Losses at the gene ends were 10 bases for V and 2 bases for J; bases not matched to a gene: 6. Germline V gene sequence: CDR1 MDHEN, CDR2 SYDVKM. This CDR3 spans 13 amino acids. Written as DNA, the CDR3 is TGTGCCATACGCGGGACAGGGACCTACGAGCAGTACTTC. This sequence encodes CAIRGTGTYEQYF.

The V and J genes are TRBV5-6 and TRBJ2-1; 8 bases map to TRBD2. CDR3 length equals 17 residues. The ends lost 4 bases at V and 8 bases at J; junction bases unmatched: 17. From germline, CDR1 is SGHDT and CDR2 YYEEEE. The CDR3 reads CASSPRLERGRRYEQFF. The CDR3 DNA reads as TGTGCCAGCAGCCCCCGGCTGGAGCGGGGGAGGAGATATGAGCAGTTCTTC.

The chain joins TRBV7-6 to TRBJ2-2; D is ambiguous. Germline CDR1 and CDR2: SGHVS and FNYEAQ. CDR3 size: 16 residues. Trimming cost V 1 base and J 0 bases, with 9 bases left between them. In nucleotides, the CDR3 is TGTGCCAGCAGCTTAGAGGGCGGAACGAACACCGGGGAGCTGTTTTTT. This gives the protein CASSLEGGTNTGELFF.

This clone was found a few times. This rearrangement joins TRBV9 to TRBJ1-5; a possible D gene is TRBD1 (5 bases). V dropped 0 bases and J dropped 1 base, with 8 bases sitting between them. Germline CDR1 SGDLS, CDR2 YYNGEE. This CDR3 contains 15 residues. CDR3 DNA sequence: TGTGCCAGCAGCGTAGGAAAGGGGAGCAATCAGCCCCAGCATTTT. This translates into CASSVGKGSNQPQHF.

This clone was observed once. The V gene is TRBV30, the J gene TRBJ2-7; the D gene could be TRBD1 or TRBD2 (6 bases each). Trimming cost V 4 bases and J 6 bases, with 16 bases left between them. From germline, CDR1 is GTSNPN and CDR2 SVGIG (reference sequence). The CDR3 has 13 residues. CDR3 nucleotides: TGTGCCTGGACGGCTCTCAGGGGAGGCGAGCAGTACTTC. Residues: CAWTALRGGEQYF.

In nucleotides, the CDR3 is TGCAGCGTTGAAAATGTCCCTCCCGGGGCTTTCTTT. It yields the protein CSVENVPPGAFF. The chain has TRBV29-1 and TRBJ1-1, with D hard to call. Germline V CDR1 and CDR2: SQVTM, ANQGSEA. The germline V and J ends were trimmed by 2 bases and 11 bases, with 15 bases remaining between them. CDR3 size: 12 residues.

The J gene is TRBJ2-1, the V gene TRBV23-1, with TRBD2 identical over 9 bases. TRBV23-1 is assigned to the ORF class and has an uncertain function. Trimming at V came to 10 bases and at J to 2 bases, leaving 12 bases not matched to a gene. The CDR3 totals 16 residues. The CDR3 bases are TGCGCCATCTCCCCCCGAGCTAGCGGGACCTACAATGAGCAGTTCTTC. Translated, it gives CAISPRASGTYNEQFF.

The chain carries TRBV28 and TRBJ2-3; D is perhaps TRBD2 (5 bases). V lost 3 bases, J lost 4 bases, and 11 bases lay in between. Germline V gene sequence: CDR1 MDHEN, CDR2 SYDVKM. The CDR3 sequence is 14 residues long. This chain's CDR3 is CASSFRRRADTQYF. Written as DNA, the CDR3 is TGTGCCAGCAGTTTTAGGAGGAGAGCAGATACGCAGTATTTT.

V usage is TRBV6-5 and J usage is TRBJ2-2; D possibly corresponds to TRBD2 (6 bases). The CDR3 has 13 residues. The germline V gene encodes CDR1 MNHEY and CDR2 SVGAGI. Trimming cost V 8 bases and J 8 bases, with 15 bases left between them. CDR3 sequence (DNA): TGTGCCAGCGCAAATAGCGGTATGGGGGAGCTGTTTTTT. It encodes CASANSGMGELFF.

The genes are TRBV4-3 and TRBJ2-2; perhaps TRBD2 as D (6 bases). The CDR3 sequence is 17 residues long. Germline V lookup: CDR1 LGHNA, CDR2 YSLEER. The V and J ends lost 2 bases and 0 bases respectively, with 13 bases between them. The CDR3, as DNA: TGCGCCAGCAGCCAACCTCCAGCGGGTGCGAACACCGGGGAGCTGTTTTTT. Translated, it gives CASSQPPAGANTGELFF.

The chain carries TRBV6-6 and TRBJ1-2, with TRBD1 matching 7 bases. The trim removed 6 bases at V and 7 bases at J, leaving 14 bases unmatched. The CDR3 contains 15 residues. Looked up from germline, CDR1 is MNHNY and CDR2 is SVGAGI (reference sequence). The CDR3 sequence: CASSREAQGGGGYTF. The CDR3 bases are TGTGCCAGCAGCAGGGAGGCCCAGGGGGGTGGTGGCTACACCTTC.

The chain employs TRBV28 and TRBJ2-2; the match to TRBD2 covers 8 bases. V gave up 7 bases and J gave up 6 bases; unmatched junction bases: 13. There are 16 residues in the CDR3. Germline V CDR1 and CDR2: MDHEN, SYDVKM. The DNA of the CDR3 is TGTGCCAGCATCAGCGGGGGAGTAACATTACCCGGGGAGCTGTTTTTT. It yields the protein CASISGGVTLPGELFF.

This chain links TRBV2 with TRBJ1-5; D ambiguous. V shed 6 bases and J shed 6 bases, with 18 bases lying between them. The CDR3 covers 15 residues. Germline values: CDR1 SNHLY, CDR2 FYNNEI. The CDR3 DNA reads TGTGCCAGCAGGGCTAGAACCAACCGCGGTCAGCCCCAGCATTTT. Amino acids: CASRARTNRGQPQHF. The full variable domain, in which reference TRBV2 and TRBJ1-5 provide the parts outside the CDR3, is EPEVTQTPSHQVTQMGQEVILRCVPISNHLYFYWYRQILGQKVEFLVSFYNNEISEKSEIFDDQFSVERPDGSNFTLKIRSTKLEDSAMYFCASRARTNRGQPQHFGDGTRLSIL.

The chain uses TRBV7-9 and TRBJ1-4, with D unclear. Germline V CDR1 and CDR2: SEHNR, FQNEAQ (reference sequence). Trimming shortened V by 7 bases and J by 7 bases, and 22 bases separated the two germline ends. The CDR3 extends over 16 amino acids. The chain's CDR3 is CASTPPLYEGGEKLFF. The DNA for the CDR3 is TGTGCCAGCACCCCCCCTTTATACGAGGGTGGTGAAAAACTGTTTTTT.

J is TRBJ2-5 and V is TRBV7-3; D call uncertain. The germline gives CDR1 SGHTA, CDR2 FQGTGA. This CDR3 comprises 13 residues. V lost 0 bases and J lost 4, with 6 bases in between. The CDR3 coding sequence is TGTGCCAGCAGCTTAACCTTAACAGAGACCCAGTACTTC. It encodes CASSLTLTETQYF.

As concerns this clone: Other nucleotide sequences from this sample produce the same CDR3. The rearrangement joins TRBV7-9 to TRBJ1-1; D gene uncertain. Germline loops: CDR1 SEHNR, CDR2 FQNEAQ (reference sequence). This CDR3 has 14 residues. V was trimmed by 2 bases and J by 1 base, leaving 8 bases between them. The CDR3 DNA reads TGTGCCAGCAGCTTATTCGGAGAGAACACTGAAGCTTTCTTT. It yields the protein CASSLFGENTEAFF.

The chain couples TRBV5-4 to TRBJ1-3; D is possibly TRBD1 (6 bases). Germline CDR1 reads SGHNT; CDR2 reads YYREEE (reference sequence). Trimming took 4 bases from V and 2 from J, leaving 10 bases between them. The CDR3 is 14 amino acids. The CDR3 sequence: CASSPKGAGNTIYF. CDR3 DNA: TGTGCCAGCAGCCCGAAGGGGGCTGGAAACACCATATATTTT. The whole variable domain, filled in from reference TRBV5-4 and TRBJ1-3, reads ETGVTQSPTHLIKTRGQQVTLRCSSQSGHNTVSWYQQALGQGPQFIFQYYREEENGRGNFPPRFSGLQFPNYSSELNVNALELDDSALYLCASSPKGAGNTIYFGEGSWLTVV.

CDR3 DNA: TGCGCCAGCAGCTTGGGCGGTGGGGAGCCCCAGCATTTT. Residues: CASSLGGGEPQHF. V and J are TRBV5-1 and TRBJ1-5; D not resolved. The CDR3 loop spans 13 amino acids. Germline CDR1 SGHRS, CDR2 YFSETQ. The ends were cut back, 0 bases at V and 8 bases at J, with 9 bases in the middle. The full variable domain, completed using reference TRBV5-1 and TRBJ1-5, is KAGVTQTPRYLIKTRGQQVTLSCSPISGHRSVSWYQQTPGQGLQFLFEYFSETQRNKGNFPGRFSGRQFSNSRSEMNVSTLELGDSALYLCASSLGGGEPQHFGDGTRLSIL.

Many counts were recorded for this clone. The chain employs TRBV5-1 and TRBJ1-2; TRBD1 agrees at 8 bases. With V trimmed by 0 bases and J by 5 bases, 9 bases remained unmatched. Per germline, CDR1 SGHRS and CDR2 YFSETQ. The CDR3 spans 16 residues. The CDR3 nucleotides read TGCGCCAGCAGCTTGGCCGGGCAGGGGGCGTGGTATGGCTACACCTTC. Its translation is CASSLAGQGAWYGYTF.